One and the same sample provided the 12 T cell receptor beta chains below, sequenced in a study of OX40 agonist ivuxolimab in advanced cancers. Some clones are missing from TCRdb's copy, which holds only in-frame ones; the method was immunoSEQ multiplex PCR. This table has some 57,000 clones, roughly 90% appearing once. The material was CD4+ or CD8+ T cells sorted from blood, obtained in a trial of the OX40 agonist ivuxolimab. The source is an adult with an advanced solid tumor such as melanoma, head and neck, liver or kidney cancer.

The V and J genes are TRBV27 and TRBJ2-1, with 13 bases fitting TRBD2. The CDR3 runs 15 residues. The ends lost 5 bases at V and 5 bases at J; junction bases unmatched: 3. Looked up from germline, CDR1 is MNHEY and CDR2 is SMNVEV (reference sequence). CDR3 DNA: TGTGCCAGCAGTCAGACTAGCGGGGGGAACAATGAGCAGTTCTTC. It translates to CASSQTSGGNNEQFF.

As DNA, the CDR3 is TGTGCCAGTAGGGGGTTCGATGACAATGAGCAGTTCTTC. It codes for CASRGFDDNEQFF. The V call is TRBV6-1, the J call TRBJ2-1; D is perhaps TRBD1 (6 bases). The CDR3 is 13 amino acids. Germline CDR1 reads MNHNS; CDR2 reads SASEGT. Trimming took 9 bases from V and 5 from J, leaving 14 bases between them.

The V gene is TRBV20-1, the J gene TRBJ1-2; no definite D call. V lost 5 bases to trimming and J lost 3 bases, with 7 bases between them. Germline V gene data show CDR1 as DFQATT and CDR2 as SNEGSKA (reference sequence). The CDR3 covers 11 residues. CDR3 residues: CSAQEHYGYTF. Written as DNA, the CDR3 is TGCAGTGCTCAGGAGCACTATGGCTACACCTTC.

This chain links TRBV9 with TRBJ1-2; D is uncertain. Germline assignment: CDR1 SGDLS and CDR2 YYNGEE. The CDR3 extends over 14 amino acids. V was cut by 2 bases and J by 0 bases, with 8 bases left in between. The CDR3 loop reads CASSVASANYGYTF. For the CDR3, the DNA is TGTGCCAGCAGCGTGGCCAGTGCTAACTATGGCTACACCTTC.

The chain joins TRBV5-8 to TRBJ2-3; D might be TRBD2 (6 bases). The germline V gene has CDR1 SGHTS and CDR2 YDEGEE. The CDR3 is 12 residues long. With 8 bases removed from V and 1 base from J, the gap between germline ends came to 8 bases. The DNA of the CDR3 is TGTGCCAGGTGGGGGGGCACAGATACGCAGTATTTT. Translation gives CARWGGTDTQYF.

CDR3 DNA: TGTGCCTGGACAGGGACGGGAATCTATGGCTACACCTTC. It codes for CAWTGTGIYGYTF. V is TRBV30 and J is TRBJ1-2; tentative D call: TRBD1 (5 bases). V gave up 4 bases and J gave up 4 bases, with 13 bases separating them. Germline CDR1 and CDR2: GTSNPN and SVGIG (reference sequence). This CDR3 region has 13 residues.

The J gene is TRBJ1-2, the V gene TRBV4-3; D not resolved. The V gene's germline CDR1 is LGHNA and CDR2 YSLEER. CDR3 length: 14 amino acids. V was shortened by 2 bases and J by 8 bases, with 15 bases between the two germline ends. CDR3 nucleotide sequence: TGCGCCAGCAGCCAATACGACGAGTTTGGGGGCTACACCTTC. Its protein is CASSQYDEFGGYTF.

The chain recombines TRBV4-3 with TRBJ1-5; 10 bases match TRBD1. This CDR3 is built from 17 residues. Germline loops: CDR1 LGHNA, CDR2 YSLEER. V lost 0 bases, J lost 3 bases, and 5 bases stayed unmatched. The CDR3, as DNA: TGCGCCAGCAGCCAAGAGACAGGGGGCCTCAACAATCAGCCCCAGCATTTT. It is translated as CASSQETGGLNNQPQHF.

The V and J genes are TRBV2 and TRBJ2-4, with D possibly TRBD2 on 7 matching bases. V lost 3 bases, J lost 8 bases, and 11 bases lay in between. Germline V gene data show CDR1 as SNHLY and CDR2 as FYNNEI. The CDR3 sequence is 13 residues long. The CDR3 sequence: CASSDRGGHIQYF. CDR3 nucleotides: TGTGCCAGCAGTGATAGGGGGGGACACATTCAGTACTTC.

The DNA of the CDR3 is TGTGCCAGCAGTGAGTTCAGCGGGGGGGCAGACCAAGAGACCCAGTACTTC. It codes for CASSEFSGGADQETQYF. This chain connects TRBV2 to TRBJ2-5; 10 positions match TRBD2. The length of the CDR3 is 17 residues. With 3 bases clipped from V and 0 bases from J, the junction kept 7 bases outside the gene matches. Germline loops: CDR1 SNHLY, CDR2 FYNNEI.

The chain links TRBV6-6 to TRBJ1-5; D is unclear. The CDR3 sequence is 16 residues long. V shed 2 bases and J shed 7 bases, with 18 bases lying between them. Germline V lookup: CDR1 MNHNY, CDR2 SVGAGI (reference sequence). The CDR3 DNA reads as TGTGCCAGCAGTTACGGGCCCGAGACTGGGGAACAGCCCCAGCATTTT. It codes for CASSYGPETGEQPQHF.

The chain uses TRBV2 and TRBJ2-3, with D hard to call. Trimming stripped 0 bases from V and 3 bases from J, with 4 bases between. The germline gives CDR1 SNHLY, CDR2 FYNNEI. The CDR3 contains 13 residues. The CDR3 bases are TGTGCCAGCAGTGAAGCGGGGACAGATACGCAGTATTTT. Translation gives CASSEAGTDTQYF.